The 23 T cell receptor beta chains presented below share a single source sample, sequenced in a study of T cell repertoires in cytomegalovirus infection. TCRdb re-called the reads with MiXCR, one entry per CDR3 protein. The sample comprises more than 500,000 distinct CDR3 sequences, more than 15% of which are singletons, and 20% to 30% rests with the top ten. Input material: CD8+ T cells from PBMCs. The receptors here all came from a human donor in good health (CMV status not recorded). Some clones in this sample may be carry-over from other donors' samples.

This clonotype was detected only a few times. The rearrangement joins TRBV27 to TRBJ2-2, with no clear D. The CDR3 sequence is 13 residues long. Trimming left V 6 bases short and J 6 bases short, with 11 bases between. The germline gives CDR1 MNHEY, CDR2 SMNVEV (reference sequence). The CDR3 here is CASSPDGAGELFF. In nucleotides, the CDR3 is TGTGCCAGCAGCCCAGATGGGGCCGGGGAGCTGTTTTTT.

The rearrangement uses TRBV5-1 and TRBJ2-1; D possibly matches TRBD1 or TRBD2 (5 bases each). The CDR3 spans 16 residues. V was trimmed by 0 bases and J by 10 bases, leaving 20 bases between them. Germline V gene lookup returns CDR1 SGHRS and CDR2 YFSETQ. The CDR3 reads CASSLESTLWGPEQFF. Here the CDR3 DNA reads TGCGCCAGCAGCTTGGAAAGTACTTTATGGGGACCCGAGCAGTTCTTC. The whole variable domain, filled in from reference TRBV5-1 and TRBJ2-1, reads KAGVTQTPRYLIKTRGQQVTLSCSPISGHRSVSWYQQTPGQGLQFLFEYFSETQRNKGNFPGRFSGRQFSNSRSEMNVSTLELGDSALYLCASSLESTLWGPEQFFGPGTRLTVL.

The CDR3, as DNA: TGCGCCAGCAGCCAAGAGGATAGGGTATACGAGCAGTACTTC. Translated: CASSQEDRVYEQYF. The chain recombines TRBV4-1 with TRBJ2-7; D gene uncertain. Germline V CDR1 and CDR2: MGHRA, YSYEKL. This CDR3 spans 14 amino acids. The V and J ends lost 0 bases and 4 bases respectively, with 10 bases between them.

This clonotype was detected many times. The chain is built from TRBV7-9 and TRBJ2-3; 13 bases are a match to TRBD2. V dropped 4 bases and J dropped 2; count of bases not matched to a gene: 3. CDR3 length: 16 amino acids. The germline CDR1 and CDR2 sequences are SEHNR and FQNEAQ (reference sequence). CDR3 amino acids: CASSSGLAGATDTQYF. For the CDR3, the DNA is TGTGCCAGCAGCTCTGGACTAGCGGGGGCCACAGATACGCAGTATTTT.

This clonotype was detected ten times or more. The chain couples TRBV7-2 to TRBJ2-7; TRBD1 agrees at 10 bases. The germline CDR1 and CDR2 sequences are SGHTA and FQGNSA. The ends lost 3 bases at V and 3 bases at J; junction bases unmatched: 5. This CDR3 region has 15 residues. The CDR3 bases are TGTGCCAGCAGCTTGGGGGGACAGGGGTACTACGAGCAGTACTTC. Residues: CASSLGGQGYYEQYF.

The table lists this clonotype with a few counts. This chain connects TRBV4-1 to TRBJ1-2, with D uncertain. Germline loops: CDR1 MGHRA, CDR2 YSYEKL. The V end was cut by 0 bases, the J end by 4 bases, with 9 bases between. CDR3 length: 14 amino acids. This chain's CDR3 is CASSQDPLVYGYTF. The CDR3 DNA is TGCGCCAGCAGCCAAGATCCGTTAGTCTATGGCTACACCTTC.

There are a few counts of this clonotype. The chain carries TRBV12-3 or TRBV12-4 and TRBJ2-1, with a possible D match to TRBD2 (5 bases). V was shortened by 11 bases and J by 0 bases, with 14 bases between the two germline ends. CDR3 length: 14 amino acids. Here the CDR3 reads CASLLGSSYNEQFF. Here the CDR3 DNA reads TGTGCCTCATTATTGGGGAGCTCCTACAATGAGCAGTTCTTC.

This clonotype came up many times. The chain is built from TRBV7-9 and TRBJ1-3, with TRBD1 matching over 9 bases. CDR1 and CDR2 from the germline V gene are SEHNR and FQNEAQ (reference sequence). The CDR3 runs 16 residues. Unmatched junction bases numbered 9, after V lost 7 bases and J lost 2 bases. CDR3 residues: CASNPRDRDPGNTIYF. CDR3 nucleotides: TGTGCCAGCAACCCCCGGGACAGGGATCCTGGAAACACCATATATTTT.

With regard to this clonotype: At one of its ends the junction is not consistent with the germline gene, which may arise from a read error. The V call is TRBV2, the J call TRBJ2-3; unclear D gene. The V gene's germline CDR1 is SNHLY and CDR2 FYNNEI. There are 14 residues in the CDR3. For the CDR3, the DNA is TGTGCGAGCATGAACTGGGATGGGACAGATACGCAGTATTTT. Its translation: CASMNWDGTDTQYF.

V is TRBV10-1 and J is TRBJ2-3; 8 nucleotides match TRBD2. The V gene's germline CDR1 is WNHNN and CDR2 SYGVQD (reference sequence). This CDR3 spans 16 amino acids. Trimming removed 0 bases from V and 2 bases from J; junction bases left unmatched: 4. The CDR3 sequence is CASSESGSGNTDTQYF. The CDR3 DNA reads TGCGCCAGCAGTGAGTCGGGTAGCGGGAACACAGATACGCAGTATTTT.

V gene TRBV28 combines with J gene TRBJ2-1; 10 bases match TRBD1. The V and J ends lost 10 bases and 7 bases, in that order; junction bases with no gene match: 19. The CDR3 length is 17 residues. Germline loops: CDR1 MDHEN, CDR2 SYDVKM. In nucleotides, the CDR3 is TGTGCCATACAGTTTATATCTCGACAGGGGGCTTGGAATGAGCAGTTCTTC. Translation gives CAIQFISRQGAWNEQFF. Combining the CDR3 with reference TRBV28 and TRBJ2-1 gives the whole variable domain DVKVTQSSRYLVKRTGEKVFLECVQDMDHENMFWYRQDPGLGLRLIYFSYDVKMKEKGDIPEGYSVSREKKERFSLILESASTNQTSMYLCAIQFISRQGAWNEQFFGPGTRLTVL.

The rearrangement uses TRBV6-2 or TRBV6-3 and TRBJ2-1, with D perhaps assigned TRBD1 or TRBD2 (5 bases each). The CDR3 has 16 amino acids. Trimming took 5 bases from V and 5 from J, leaving 19 bases between them. Per germline, CDR1 MNHEY and CDR2 SVGEGT. The CDR3 DNA reads as TGTGCCAGCAGTCCCGGCGTGGGGGAATATAACAATGAGCAGTTCTTC. Protein sequence: CASSPGVGEYNNEQFF.

This clonotype came up a few times. A junction end diverges from the germline sequence, so it may reflect a read error. The CDR3 region has the DNA TGTGCCAGCAGCTCCCATAGCGGGAAGGCGCTCTTC. It is translated as CASSSHSGKALF. The chain is built from TRBV13 and TRBJ2-1, with TRBD2 matching 8 bases. This CDR3 comprises 12 residues. The germline V gene encodes CDR1 PRHDT and CDR2 FYEKMQ (reference sequence).

This clonotype turned up a few times. This may be a read error, as it is one base from a much larger clone. The CDR3 loop reads CASSFDYEQYF. The CDR3 DNA follows: TGTGCCAGCAGCTTCGACTACGAGCAGTACTTC. This rearrangement joins TRBV5-6 to TRBJ2-7; no firm D call. This CDR3 region has 11 residues. Trimming cost V 2 bases and J 3 bases, with 3 bases left between them. Per the germline V gene, CDR1 is SGHDT and CDR2 is YYEEEE.

This clonotype was counted between two and nine times. The chain has TRBV3-1 and TRBJ2-1, with 7 bases that match TRBD1. The V gene's germline CDR1 is LGHDT and CDR2 YNNKEL (reference sequence). This CDR3 is built from 13 residues. Trimming took 4 bases from V and 8 from J; bases not matched to a gene: 5. The CDR3 is CASSLTGVHEQFF. The CDR3 DNA reads as TGTGCCAGCAGCCTCACAGGGGTGCATGAGCAGTTCTTC.

The chain links TRBV7-9 to TRBJ2-5; D might be TRBD1 (5 bases). This CDR3 comprises 14 residues. The V end lost 6 bases, the J end lost 5 bases, and 16 bases lay between the germline ends. CDR1 and CDR2 (germline): SEHNR, FQNEAQ (reference sequence). CDR3 loop: CASSPQGSLETQYF. As DNA, the CDR3 is TGTGCCAGCAGTCCTCAGGGAAGTCTGGAGACCCAGTACTTC.

This clonotype appeared a few times. This sequence joins TRBV28 and TRBJ2-7, with 7 bases lining up with TRBD1. This CDR3 spans 15 amino acids. The V segment lost 5 bases and the J segment 4 bases; nucleotides outside the gene matches: 11. In germline, CDR1 is MDHEN, CDR2 SYDVKM. The CDR3 loop reads CASSPGQVGWYEQYF. The CDR3, as DNA: TGTGCCAGCAGTCCCGGACAGGTTGGATGGTACGAGCAGTACTTC.

V usage is TRBV14 and J usage is TRBJ2-2; no firm D call. The germline gives CDR1 SGHDN, CDR2 FVKESK. The V gene lost 3 bases and the J gene lost 5 bases, with 16 bases spanning the gap. This CDR3 is 16 amino acids long. CDR3: CASSQPGSRFTGELFF. In DNA, the CDR3 is TGTGCCAGCAGCCAGCCCGGGTCTCGGTTTACCGGGGAGCTGTTTTTT.

This chain joins TRBV7-8 and TRBJ2-7, with 11 bases that match TRBD1. V trimming: 5 bases; J trimming: 6 bases; junction bases outside the gene matches: 9. The CDR3 spans 15 residues. Germline V lookup: CDR1 SGHVS, CDR2 FQNEAQ. The CDR3 DNA is TGTGCCAGCAGCATCTGCCGGACAGGGGGCTGCGAGCAGTACTTC. It encodes CASSICRTGGCEQYF.

This clonotype has only one observation. This chain uses TRBV5-5 with TRBJ2-7; 9 bases match TRBD1. Trimming at V came to 1 base and at J to 5 bases, leaving 7 bases not matched to a gene. This CDR3 spans 15 amino acids. Germline CDR1 SGHKS, CDR2 YYEKEE (reference sequence). DNA of the CDR3: TGTGCCAGCAGCTTGAAAGGGACAGGGTTTCACGAGCAGTACTTC. The encoded protein is CASSLKGTGFHEQYF.

This chain uses TRBV12-3 or TRBV12-4 with TRBJ2-7, with D uncertain. The CDR3 length is 13 residues. V was pared by 7 bases and J by 0 bases, with 10 bases between. CDR3 in amino acids: CASTLGSSYEQYF. The CDR3, as DNA: TGTGCCAGCACCCTAGGATCCTCCTACGAGCAGTACTTC.

As regards this clonotype: A read error is possible here, since a much larger clone lies one base away. The V and J genes are TRBV12-3 or TRBV12-4 and TRBJ2-1, with a tentative D call TRBD1 (5 bases). V lost 5 bases and J 0 bases, leaving 14 bases between the germline ends. This CDR3 spans 16 amino acids. CDR3 nucleotides: TGTGCCAGCAGTGACCCGACAGCAGACTCCTACAATGAGCAGTTCTTC. Translation: CASSDPTADSYNEQFF.

This clonotype was detected only a few times. The CDR3 spells CASSQDYSYTSNTEAFF. The CDR3 DNA sequence: TGTGCCAGCAGCCAAGATTACAGTTATACTTCGAACACTGAAGCTTTCTTT. The rearrangement joins TRBV4-2 to TRBJ1-1; no clear D gene. The germline V gene has CDR1 LGHNA and CDR2 YNFKEQ. The length of the CDR3 is 17 residues. V shed 0 bases and J shed 1 base, with 15 bases lying between them.